The entry that follows covers one TCR beta chain sequence. The CDR3 contains 15 residues. CDR1 and CDR2 from the germline V gene are MNHEY and SVGEGT. Trimming stripped 0 bases from V and 11 bases from J, with 19 bases between. No patient received treatment before thyroid surgery. The data were taken from a study of metastatic and nonmetastatic thyroid tumors. Study summary: For malignant and benign thyroid patients, tumor or nodule tissue and blood were the sources whose repertoires were compared.

Per the original data handling: CDR3 differences across clinicopathological groups were used to build a distant-metastasis classifier for papillary thyroid cancer. TCRdb reprocessed the PCR reads using MiXCR. TCRdb's processing, not the study's, gives the V and J calls here. The table lists about 15,000 clones, roughly 20% of them singletons. This clonotype was obtained from a female donor with papillary thyroid cancer or a benign thyroid nodule (not recorded which). Some clones in this sample may be carry-over from other donors' samples. This chain uses TRBV6-2 or TRBV6-3 with TRBJ1-2, with D tentatively TRBD1 (5 bases). Material: adjacent normal tissue. CDR3 coding DNA: TGTGCCAGCAGTTACTCGGGCAGGGCAAACTATGTTTACACCTTC. This translates into CASSYSGRANYVYTF.